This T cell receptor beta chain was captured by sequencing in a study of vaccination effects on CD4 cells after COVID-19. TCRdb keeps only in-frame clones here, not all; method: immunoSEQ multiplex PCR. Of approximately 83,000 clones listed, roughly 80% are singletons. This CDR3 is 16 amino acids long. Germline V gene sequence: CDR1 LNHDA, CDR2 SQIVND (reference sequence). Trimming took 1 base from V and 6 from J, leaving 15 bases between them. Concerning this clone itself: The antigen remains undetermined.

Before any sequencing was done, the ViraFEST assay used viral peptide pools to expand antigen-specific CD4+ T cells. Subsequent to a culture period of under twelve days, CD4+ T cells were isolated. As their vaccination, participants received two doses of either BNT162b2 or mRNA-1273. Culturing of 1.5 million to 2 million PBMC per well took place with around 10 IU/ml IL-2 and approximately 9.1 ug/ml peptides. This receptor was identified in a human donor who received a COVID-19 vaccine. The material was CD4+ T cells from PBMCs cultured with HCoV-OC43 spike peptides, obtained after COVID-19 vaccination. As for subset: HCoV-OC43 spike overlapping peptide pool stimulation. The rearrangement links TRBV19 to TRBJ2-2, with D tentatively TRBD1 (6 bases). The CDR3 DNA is TGTGCCAGTAGTATAGTAGGGGCCAGGGGTCCCGGGGAGCTGTTTTTT. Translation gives CASSIVGARGPGELFF.